Described below is a single T cell receptor (beta chain) sequence and its context. This sample was taken from a study of blood T cell repertoires in COVID-19. Study-wide context: COVID-19 samples collected from the United States, Italy and Spain covered acute and convalescent phases.

Repertoires were generated with immunoSEQ multiplex PCR, while TCRdb's copy carries only in-frame clones and drops some. The repertoire holds about 81,000 clones, with roughly four fifths as singletons. The germline V gene encodes CDR1 GTSNPN and CDR2 SVGIG (reference sequence). Trimming pared 2 bases from V and 2 bases from J, leaving 13 bases between. This CDR3 spans 15 amino acids. The V and J genes are TRBV30 and TRBJ1-5; D possibly corresponds to TRBD1 (5 bases). This sequence originates from a man between 60 and 75 years old with acute or convalescent COVID-19. Sequencing used peripheral blood. The CDR3 bases are TGTGCCTGGAGTAAACGGGGGGTTGGCAATCAGCCCCAGCATTTT. Encoded protein: CAWSKRGVGNQPQHF.